The entry below gives a single T cell receptor beta chain sequence along with its context. Its binding antigen is unknown. The record has no base qualities; no much larger clone is one base away. TCRbeta CDR3 regions were amplified from genomic DNA by means of the immunoSEQ Assay, a bias-controlled multiplex PCR. Processing in the source paper ran as follows. The number of nucleated cells in each sample was estimated by amplification of reference gene primers within the assay. To quantify the absolute abundance of each unique TCRbeta CDR3 rearrangement, sequence reads were collapsed and filtered. Productive Simpson clonality was computed per sample as the square root of Simpson's diversity index over productive rearrangements. TCRdb's version of the immuneACCESS table is confined to in-frame rearrangements and falls short of the full clone set. An unresolved V gene accounts for under half of the shortfall where checked; the remainder is of unknown origin. Clone size and the V and J calls come from that table; the DNA yielded D and trimming. A total of around 200,000 clones appear in this sample, about 80% of them only once. Jointly, the top ten make up around 14% of the sample.

The data stem from a study of blood T cell repertoires in COVID-19 (dated by TCRdb to about 2020). As for the study more broadly: Collaborator samples came from the United States, Italy and Spain and covered acute and convalescent phases of COVID-19. Samples were obtained from the ongoing ImmuneRACE study (first 160 participants) and from 1,254 subjects provided by 6 global collaborators. Where available, HLA class I and class II types were taken from metadata supplied by the sample provider and were not determined by assay-based typing. A freely available public database, intended as a resource for researchers studying the immune response to SARS-CoV-2, is where the repertoires were released. The dataset comprised deeply sampled blood TCRbeta repertoires from subjects exposed to, actively infected with, or recovered from COVID-19. A de-identified subject ID, COVID-19 status, age in years and sex were almost always included in the sample metadata. The material from the prospective study consisted of cDNA or gDNA derived from T cells, B-cell-depleted T cells, or PBMCs. Here is what the overall study found, with its caveats: How much clinical and demographic metadata was included differed by source and by participant, and the metadata was provided uncurated.

The collaborating institutions used their own protocols to collect whole blood in K2EDTA tubes. Collaborator samples were shipped for TCRbeta analysis as frozen whole blood, isolated PBMCs, or DNA extracted from either sample type. The CDR3 numbers 14 residues from cysteine through phenylalanine. Only the CDR3 DNA is retained, 42 bases long and in frame from the first base. The trim is 4 bases for V and 4 bases for J, with a gap of 10 bases between the germline ends. CDR1 and CDR2, looked up from the germline V gene, are MGHDK and SYGVNS. The chain is assembled from TRBV25-1 and TRBJ1-4; no D segment can be confidently identified. This clonotype was sampled from a man aged 30-40 years with active or convalescent COVID-19. The sequencing sample was made of peripheral blood. The DNA sequence reads TGTGCCAGCAGTGGGACTGACTATAATGAAAAACTGTTTTTT. It translates to CASSGTDYNEKLFF.